This T cell receptor beta chain was captured by sequencing in a study of blood T cell repertoires in COVID-19. As for the study in general: The study drew acute and convalescent COVID-19 samples from the United States, Italy and Spain. Sources were T cells, B-cell-depleted T cells, or PBMCs; the material itself was cDNA or gDNA.

This CDR3 region has 15 residues. Germline-derived CDR1 and CDR2 are SGHRS and YFSETQ. V was trimmed by 0 bases and J by 8 bases, leaving 16 bases between them. Source study methods: Using reference gene primer amplification, nucleated cell counts were estimated. The repertoire was sequenced with immunoSEQ multiplex PCR; TCRdb's copy has only in-frame clones and lacks some. For V, J and clone size, that table is used; D and trimming come from the DNA. The table lists about 260,000 clones, 84% of them singletons. The receptor's source is a human donor in a cohort sampled during active COVID-19. The chain employs TRBV5-1 and TRBJ2-3; maybe TRBD2 (5 bases). Material for sequencing was peripheral blood. This CDR3 reads CASSLVRAGGGTQYF. The DNA of the CDR3 is TGCGCCAGCAGCTTGGTACGGGCAGGAGGTGGTACGCAGTATTTT.